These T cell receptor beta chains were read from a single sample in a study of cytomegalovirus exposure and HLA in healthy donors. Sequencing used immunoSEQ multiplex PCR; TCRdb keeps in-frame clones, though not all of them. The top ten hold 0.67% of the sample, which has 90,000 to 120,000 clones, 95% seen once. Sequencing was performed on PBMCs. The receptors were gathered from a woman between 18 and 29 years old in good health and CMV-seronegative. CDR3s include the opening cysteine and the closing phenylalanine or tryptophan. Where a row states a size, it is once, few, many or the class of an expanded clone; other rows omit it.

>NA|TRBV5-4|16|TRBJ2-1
CASSFPSGGNYNEQFF
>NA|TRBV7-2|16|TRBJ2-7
CASSLGSGGTSYEQYF
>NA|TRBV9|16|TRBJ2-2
CASSVVSGGAGGELFF
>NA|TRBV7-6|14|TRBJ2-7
CASSLPSGGNEQYF
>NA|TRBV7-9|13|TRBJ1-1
CASSWDNPSEAFF
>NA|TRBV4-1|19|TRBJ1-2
CASSQVPPGQGASNYGYTF
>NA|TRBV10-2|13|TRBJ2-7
CASTFPSTNEQYF
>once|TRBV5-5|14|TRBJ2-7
CASRPWTGSYEQYF
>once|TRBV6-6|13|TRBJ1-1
CASSYPGSTEAFF
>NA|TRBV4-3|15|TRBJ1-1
CASSQDQASYSEAFF
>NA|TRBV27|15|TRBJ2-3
CASNKPGRGTDTQYF
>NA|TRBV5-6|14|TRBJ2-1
CASSEGQGNNEQFF
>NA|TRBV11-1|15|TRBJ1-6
CASSLGRDNNSPLHF
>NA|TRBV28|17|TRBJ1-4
CASSVTGVRATNEKLFF
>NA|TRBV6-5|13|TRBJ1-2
CASSPFGQGAYTF
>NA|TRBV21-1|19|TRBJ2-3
CASSKESSERGASTDTQYF
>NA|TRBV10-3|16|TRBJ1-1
CAISEPRTGGALGAFF
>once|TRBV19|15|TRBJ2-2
CASRGRQGFSRELFF
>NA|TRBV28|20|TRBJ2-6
CASSLRKAVLILTGANVLTF